A single sample is the source of the 16 T cell receptor beta chains below, sequenced in a study of technical replicates of blood from several donors. Data came from immunoSEQ multiplex PCR; TCRdb stores just in-frame clones and leaves some out. The table has tens of thousands of clones, about 94% seen once. The source material was T cells isolated from PBMCs. The origin of the receptors is a human donor in good health.

For this clone: The junction and the germline gene differ at one end; a read error may be behind it. The chain recombines TRBV4-1 with TRBJ1-4, with D possibly matching TRBD1 (6 bases). Germline CDR1 reads MGHRA; CDR2 reads YSYEKL. The CDR3 has 15 amino acids. As DNA, the CDR3 is TGCGCCAGCAGCCAATCCCGGGACACCTATGATAAACTGTTTTTT. It yields the protein CASSQSRDTYDKLFF.

The CDR3 protein is CASSRDSINEKLFF. CDR3 nucleotide sequence: TGCGCCAGCAGCCGGGACAGTATTAATGAAAAACTGTTTTTT. The J gene is TRBJ1-4, the V gene TRBV5-1; 7 nucleotides line up with TRBD1. CDR1 is SGHRS and CDR2 is YFSETQ in the germline V gene. With V trimmed by 4 bases and J by 4 bases, 4 bases remained unmatched. The CDR3 is made up of 14 amino acids.

This rearrangement joins TRBV6-5 to TRBJ2-4; D unclear. This CDR3 comprises 14 residues. The V gene lost 6 bases and the J gene lost 3 bases, with 12 bases spanning the gap. Germline CDR1 is MNHEY and CDR2 is SVGAGI. This chain's CDR3 is CASSSMIFKNIQYF. CDR3 bases: TGTGCCAGCAGCTCTATGATATTCAAAAACATTCAGTACTTC.

J is TRBJ2-3 and V is TRBV6-6; D is perhaps TRBD1 (6 bases). The CDR3 length is 14 residues. V was cut by 6 bases and J by 4 bases, with 14 bases left in between. CDR1 MNHNY and CDR2 SVGAGI come from the germline V gene (reference sequence). CDR3 sequence (DNA): TGTGCCAGCAGGCATGGACAGCAACCAGATACGCAGTATTTT. It translates to CASRHGQQPDTQYF.

This clone has a handful of counts. The CDR3, as DNA: TGTGCCAGCAGCCACTACTACGAGCAGTACTTC. It encodes CASSHYYEQYF. V is TRBV7-9 and J is TRBJ2-7; no clear D gene. The V gene's germline CDR1 is SEHNR and CDR2 FQNEAQ (reference sequence). This CDR3 has 11 residues. Trimming removed 5 bases from V and 3 bases from J, with 5 bases in between.

This sequence joins TRBV27 and TRBJ2-7; 10 bases are a match to TRBD1. The CDR3 is 15 amino acids. Germline V CDR1 and CDR2: MNHEY, SMNVEV (reference sequence). V lost 4 bases and J lost 7; bases outside the gene matches: 10. CDR3 sequence reads: CASSWGTGDLGEQYF. CDR3 coding DNA: TGTGCCAGCAGTTGGGGGACAGGGGATTTGGGGGAGCAGTACTTC.

The V gene is TRBV9, the J gene TRBJ1-5, with a weak D call TRBD1 (6 bases). Deletions cut 3 bases from V and 8 bases from J, with 12 bases between. The CDR3 is 13 amino acids. Germline loops: CDR1 SGDLS, CDR2 YYNGEE. CDR3 sequence reads: CASSATGSEPQHF. The CDR3 region has the DNA TGTGCCAGCAGCGCTACAGGGTCGGAGCCCCAGCATTTT.

V gene TRBV29-1 combines with J gene TRBJ2-6, with no clear D. This CDR3 contains 18 residues. V was trimmed by 4 bases and J by 0 bases, leaving 19 bases between them. Germline assignment: CDR1 SQVTM and CDR2 ANQGSEA. This chain's CDR3 is CSVVARSITSSGANVLTF. CDR3 nucleotides: TGCAGCGTTGTGGCCAGGTCTATAACCAGCTCTGGGGCCAACGTCCTGACTTTC.

The J gene is TRBJ2-1, the V gene TRBV6-5, with 7 bases identical to TRBD2. J lost 10 bases, V lost 6 bases, and 15 bases had no gene match. The germline V gene has CDR1 MNHEY and CDR2 SVGAGI. This CDR3 has 15 amino acids. CDR3 sequence: CASRRGGQAIGEQFF. CDR3 DNA sequence: TGTGCCAGCAGGAGGGGAGGGCAGGCTATCGGGGAGCAGTTCTTC.

The chain uses TRBV19 and TRBJ1-5; D remains ambiguous. Germline V gives CDR1 LNHDA, CDR2 SQIVND (reference sequence). This CDR3 is 13 amino acids long. V lost 3 bases to trimming and J lost 5 bases, with 8 bases between them. The CDR3: CASSIRDDQPQHF. Here the CDR3 DNA reads TGTGCCAGTAGTATTCGGGATGATCAGCCCCAGCATTTT.

The chain links TRBV2 to TRBJ2-1, with 8 bases identical to TRBD2. In germline, CDR1 is SNHLY, CDR2 FYNNEI. Germline trimming cut 3 bases from V and 4 bases from J; bases unmatched to any gene: 5. There are 15 residues in the CDR3. CDR3 in amino acids: CASSEVAGRYNEQFF. CDR3 sequence (DNA): TGTGCCAGCAGTGAGGTAGCGGGAAGGTACAATGAGCAGTTCTTC. Using reference TRBV2 and TRBJ2-1 for the parts outside the CDR3, the full variable domain is EPEVTQTPSHQVTQMGQEVILRCVPISNHLYFYWYRQILGQKVEFLVSFYNNEISEKSEIFDDQFSVERPDGSNFTLKIRSTKLEDSAMYFCASSEVAGRYNEQFFGPGTRLTVL.

The chain has TRBV9 and TRBJ2-1; a weak D match, TRBD2 (5 bases). This CDR3 comprises 14 residues. Germline values: CDR1 SGDLS, CDR2 YYNGEE. The V end lost 5 bases, the J end lost 3 bases, and 12 bases lay between the germline ends. The CDR3 DNA reads TGTGCCAGCAGTTTAGAGGGCAACTACAATGAGCAGTTCTTC. This sequence encodes CASSLEGNYNEQFF.

The chain carries TRBV7-9 and TRBJ1-3; D possibly corresponds to TRBD1 (6 bases). CDR1 SEHNR and CDR2 FQNEAQ come from the germline V gene (reference sequence). The CDR3 is 15 amino acids. V lost 6 bases to trimming and J lost 2 bases, with 14 bases between them. CDR3 amino acids: CASRDDRSPGNTIYF. As DNA, the CDR3 is TGTGCCAGCAGGGACGACAGGTCCCCTGGAAACACCATATATTTT.

V is TRBV6-6 and J is TRBJ2-7; tentative D call: TRBD2 (6 bases). Per the germline V gene, CDR1 is MNHNY and CDR2 is SVGAGI (reference sequence). Trimming stripped 5 bases from V and 3 bases from J, with 17 bases between. CDR3 size: 15 residues. CDR3 in DNA: TGTGCCAGCAGTACCCCCCGGGACTTCTTCTACGAGCAGTACTTC. It specifies CASSTPRDFFYEQYF.

The chain joins TRBV10-3 to TRBJ2-1; 10 bases align to TRBD2. The germline CDR1 and CDR2 sequences are ENHRY and SYGVKD. CDR3 length: 14 residues. With 6 bases clipped from V and 6 bases from J, the junction kept 5 bases outside the gene matches. CDR3 protein: CAISASGSANEQFF. The CDR3 bases are TGTGCCATCAGCGCTAGCGGGAGCGCCAATGAGCAGTTCTTC.

The V call is TRBV2, the J call TRBJ1-1; D not certain. Trimming took 4 bases from V and 5 from J, leaving 8 bases between them. Germline loops: CDR1 SNHLY, CDR2 FYNNEI. CDR3 length: 12 amino acids. In nucleotides, the CDR3 is TGTGCCAGCAGTGTTCCGGGGACTGAAGCTTTCTTT. Protein sequence: CASSVPGTEAFF.